Listed below are T cell receptor beta chains from one sample, sequenced in a study of cytomegalovirus exposure and HLA in healthy donors. Profiled with immunoSEQ multiplex PCR; TCRdb holds only in-frame clones, not every one. In the table there are approximately 100,000 clones, about 76% of which are singletons. What was sequenced was PBMCs. The receptors originated from a woman aged 40 to 50 in good health and CMV-seronegative. CDR3s include the opening cysteine and the closing phenylalanine or tryptophan. D genes are given only for firm matches. Size values are once, few and many counts, or a class for expanded clones, and some rows have none.

j_call	clone_size	d_call	v_call	cdr3_nt	cdr3_aa
TRBJ2-7	-	-	TRBV5-6	TGTGCCAGCAGCCGGTCACCAGGGGAGTGGAGAGACGAGCAGTACTTC	CASSRSPGEWRDEQYF
TRBJ2-7	-	TRBD2	TRBV5-4	TGTGCCAGCAGCTTGACTAGCGGGCCCTACGAGCAGTACTTC	CASSLTSGPYEQYF
TRBJ1-6	-	TRBD1	TRBV6-1	TGTGCCATCAAAGACACAGGGGAACGATCACCCCTCCACTTT	CAIKDTGERSPLHF
TRBJ2-7	-	TRBD1	TRBV4-2	TGTGCCAGCAGCCTGTCTGGGACCGGGACAGCTCCCTACGAGCAGTACTTC	CASSLSGTGTAPYEQYF
TRBJ2-3	-	-	TRBV7-9	TGTGCCAGCAGCTTCGGTAGTACGCAGTATTTT	CASSFGSTQYF
TRBJ2-7	-	TRBD1	TRBV2	TGTGCCAGCAGTTATAGACAGGGTTGGAAAGGCTCTAACGAGCAGTACTTC	CASSYRQGWKGSNEQYF
TRBJ2-3	once	-	TRBV7-3	TGTGCCAGCAGCTTAACTCGAGTGGGACTCGGTACGCAGTATTTT	CASSLTRVGLGTQYF
TRBJ2-7	-	-	TRBV5-6	TGTGCCAGCAGCCCTGCGGGGACAGCGTACGAGCAGTACTTC	CASSPAGTAYEQYF
TRBJ1-5	-	-	TRBV9	TGTGCCAGCAGCCCGGGGACATCCCAGAATCAGCCCCAGCATTTT	CASSPGTSQNQPQHF
TRBJ2-1	-	TRBD2	TRBV12-5	TGTGCTAGTGGTTTGAGATGGACTAGCGGCTACAATGAGCAGTTCTTC	CASGLRWTSGYNEQFF
TRBJ1-1	-	-	TRBV15	TGTGCCACCGCGGGAGGGAAGGACACTGAAGCTTTCTTT	CATAGGKDTEAFF
TRBJ2-2	once	TRBD2	TRBV7-2	TGTGCCAGCAGCTTAGAGTACGTGCCAGCGGGGGGGCCCGCCGGGGAGCTGTTTTTT	CASSLEYVPAGGPAGELFF
TRBJ1-1	-	-	TRBV15	TGTGCCACCAGCGGACACAGGGTGGCGAGCACTGAAGCTTTCTTT	CATSGHRVASTEAFF
TRBJ2-2	-	TRBD1	TRBV4-1	TGCGCCAGCAGCCCAAATCGACAGGGCTCCGGGGAGCTGTTTTTT	CASSPNRQGSGELFF
TRBJ1-1	-	TRBD1	TRBV10-2	TGCGCCAGCAGAGGGACAGTAAGCACTGAAGCTTTCTTT	CASRGTVSTEAFF
TRBJ2-5	-	TRBD1	TRBV27	TGTGCCAGCAGGATTACAGGGGGGCCCCAAGAGACCCAGTACTTC	CASRITGGPQETQYF
TRBJ2-2	-	TRBD1	TRBV5-1	TGCGCCAGCAGCTATCGACAGGGAGACACCGGGGAGCTGTTTTTT	CASSYRQGDTGELFF
TRBJ2-7	-	-	TRBV4-2	TGTGCCAGCAGCCAACTTGGCGGTACCTACGAGCAGTACTTC	CASSQLGGTYEQYF
TRBJ2-2	-	-	TRBV4-2	TGTGCCAGCAGCCAAGGGGGCGTGAACACCGGGGAGCTGTTTTTT	CASSQGGVNTGELFF
TRBJ2-5	-	TRBD1	TRBV7-2	TGTGCCAGCAGACCGCCGGGGGACAGGGGAGAGACCCAGTACTTC	CASRPPGDRGETQYF
TRBJ1-2	-	-	TRBV5-7	TGTGCCAGCAGCCCCCCTGGCAACTATGGCTACACCTTC	CASSPPGNYGYTF
TRBJ2-3	-	TRBD2	TRBV13	TGTGCCAGCAGCTCACAAGCGGGGGGGCCAGATACGCAGTATTTT	CASSSQAGGPDTQYF
TRBJ1-4	-	TRBD1	TRBV6-6	TGTGCCAGCAGTGGCGCTGACAGGGCTGAAAAACTGTTTTTT	CASSGADRAEKLFF
TRBJ2-2	-	TRBD1	TRBV5-1	TGCGCCAGCAGGTCCGGGACAGTCAAAACCGGGGAGCTGTTTTTT	CASRSGTVKTGELFF
TRBJ1-6	-	-	TRBV19	TGTGCCAGTAGTGTCGGTAATTCACCCCTCCACTTT	CASSVGNSPLHF
TRBJ2-2	-	-	TRBV15	TGTGCCACCAGCAGAGATCTGGGGCCCGGGGAGCTGTTTTTT	CATSRDLGPGELFF
TRBJ2-3	-	-	TRBV7-8	TGTGCCAGCAGCCCCGGTTCCGCAGATACGCAGTATTTT	CASSPGSADTQYF
TRBJ1-5	few	TRBD1	TRBV2	TGTGCCAGCAGTGGGACAGGGGGCCATCAGCCCCAGCATTTT	CASSGTGGHQPQHF
TRBJ1-1	-	-	TRBV7-2	TGTGCCAGCAGCCCGCCCAGGGTGAACACTGAAGCTTTCTTT	CASSPPRVNTEAFF
TRBJ1-5	-	-	TRBV4-1	TGCGCCAGCAGCCAGGGCCCTCAGCCCCAGCATTTT	CASSQGPQPQHF
TRBJ2-3	-	-	TRBV14	TGTGCCAGCAGCAGAGTCGGGGGAGGTGGCACAGATACGCAGTATTTT	CASSRVGGGGTDTQYF